One sample yielded the 23 T cell receptor beta chains listed below, sequenced in a study of regulatory T cells in long-lasting Graves disease. To make TCR beta libraries, researchers used iRepertoire HTBI primers and Arm-PCR of CDR3 regions. Each CDR3 protein is one row after TCRdb ran MiXCR on the multiplex PCR reads. The repertoire consists of around 420,000 distinct CDR3 sequences, with over 14% occurring once and the leading ten covering about 8.2%. Time point indicated: newly diagnosed GD, antithyroid drugs for less than 3 months. Preparation of the TCR library used RNA extracted from PBMCs. These same data were also listed under a study on T cells in Graves' hyperthyroidism and ophthalmopathy.

Sample: peripheral blood mononuclear cells (PBMCs), taken at new diagnosis, from a patient treated with antithyroid drugs. The receptor source for this set is a woman aged 40 to 55 with Graves disease.

This clonotype has at least ten counts. The chain carries TRBV12-3 or TRBV12-4 and TRBJ1-2; 9 bases are a match to TRBD1. V shed 2 bases, J shed 7 bases, and the junction held 5 bases outside the gene matches. This CDR3 is 14 amino acids long. The CDR3: CASSLWDRDRGYTF. For the CDR3, the DNA is TGTGCCAGCAGTTTATGGGACAGGGACCGTGGCTACACCTTC.

This clonotype was observed at least ten times. V gene TRBV6-5 combines with J gene TRBJ2-7; maybe TRBD2 (6 bases). The CDR3 is 15 amino acids. Trimming removed 0 bases at V and 4 bases at J, with 13 bases between. Germline V gene sequence: CDR1 MNHEY, CDR2 SVGAGI. This CDR3 is CASSYSGLSDYEQYF. Here the CDR3 DNA reads TGTGCCAGCAGTTACTCGGGACTGTCCGATTACGAGCAGTACTTC.

Notes on this clonotype: With a much larger clone just one base away, this may be a read error. In nucleotides, the CDR3 is TGTGCCAGCAGTTACTCGGGGACTAGCGGGAGGGCTATGCTGTTC. This translates into CASSYSGTSGRAMLF. The chain uses TRBV6-5 and TRBJ2-5, with 16 bases matching TRBD2. The CDR3 totals 15 residues. The germline CDR1 and CDR2 sequences are MNHEY and SVGAGI.

This clonotype was detected ten times or more. V gene TRBV5-1 combines with J gene TRBJ1-1; TRBD1 aligns across 7 bases. Losses at the gene ends were 0 bases for V and 3 bases for J; bases not matched to a gene: 5. The CDR3 extends over 15 amino acids. Germline values: CDR1 SGHRS, CDR2 YFSETQ. The CDR3 region is CASSLGGQWDTEAFF. DNA for the CDR3: TGCGCCAGCAGCTTGGGGGGACAGTGGGACACTGAAGCTTTCTTT.

V usage is TRBV20-1 and J usage is TRBJ2-7, with TRBD2 matching 13 bases. The CDR3 totals 15 residues. V trimming: 6 bases; J trimming: 2 bases; junction bases outside the gene matches: 7. Germline CDR1 DFQATT, CDR2 SNEGSKA (reference sequence). CDR3 residues: CSANRGTSGAYEQYF. CDR3 nucleotide sequence: TGCAGTGCAAACAGGGGGACTAGCGGGGCCTACGAGCAGTACTTC.

A few counts support this clonotype. This rearrangement joins TRBV7-9 to TRBJ1-1; D uncertain. The CDR3 consists of 12 residues. Germline loops: CDR1 SEHNR, CDR2 FQNEAQ (reference sequence). The V and J ends lost 5 bases and 5 bases respectively, with 9 bases between them. DNA for the CDR3: TGTGCCAGCAGCCGCCAGCGAACTGAAGCTTTCTTT. Protein product: CASSRQRTEAFF.

In its sample, this clonotype was seen once. The J gene is TRBJ2-7, the V gene TRBV30; tentatively, D is TRBD2 (5 bases). Per germline, CDR1 GTSNPN and CDR2 SVGIG (reference sequence). V lost 0 bases and J lost 5, with 14 bases in between. The CDR3 has 14 residues. The CDR3 sequence is CAWSVSVRGDEQYF. CDR3 DNA sequence: TGTGCCTGGAGTGTATCGGTTCGGGGAGACGAGCAGTACTTC.

This clonotype was found many times. For the CDR3, the DNA is TGTGCCAGTAGTATCTTTCAGCAGGGGGCAGAGACCCAGTACTTC. Protein product: CASSIFQQGAETQYF. This chain joins TRBV19 and TRBJ2-5; 8 positions match TRBD1. This CDR3 region has 15 residues. Germline CDR1 and CDR2: LNHDA and SQIVND (reference sequence). Trimming at V came to 3 bases and at J to 4 bases, leaving 7 bases not matched to a gene.

This clonotype has at least ten counts. The J gene is TRBJ2-1, the V gene TRBV5-1; tentative D call: TRBD2 (7 bases). This CDR3 contains 18 residues. V lost 0 bases and J 2 bases, leaving 18 bases between the germline ends. CDR1 is SGHRS, CDR2 YFSETQ, per germline. CDR3 in DNA: TGCGCCAGCAGCTTGGGACCTCGGCAGGGGACTACCTACAATGAGCAGTTCTTC. Amino acids: CASSLGPRQGTTYNEQFF.

This clonotype was counted a few times. The chain is built from TRBV5-4 and TRBJ2-5, with D perhaps TRBD2 (6 bases). From germline, CDR1 is SGHNT and CDR2 YYREEE (reference sequence). There are 13 residues in the CDR3. V was trimmed by 7 bases and J by 2 bases, leaving 12 bases between them. The DNA for the CDR3 is TGTGCCAGCGGGCCGGGAGATCAAGAGACCCAGTACTTC. Its protein product is CASGPGDQETQYF. Based on the CDR3 plus reference TRBV5-4 and TRBJ2-5, the full variable domain is ETGVTQSPTHLIKTRGQQVTLRCSSQSGHNTVSWYQQALGQGPQFIFQYYREEENGRGNFPPRFSGLQFPNYSSELNVNALELDDSALYLCASGPGDQETQYFGPGTRLLVL.

This clonotype has ten or more counts. The rearrangement links TRBV7-2 to TRBJ2-7; no clear D gene. The CDR3 sequence is 14 residues long. Deletions cut 5 bases from V and 2 bases from J, with 13 bases between. CDR1 is SGHTA, CDR2 FQGNSA, per germline. CDR3 sequence: CASSPQTPAYEQYF. The CDR3 coding sequence is TGTGCCAGCAGCCCACAGACACCCGCCTACGAGCAGTACTTC.

In its sample, this clonotype was seen many times. The chain uses TRBV20-1 and TRBJ2-5, with 9 bases identical to TRBD1. CDR1 is DFQATT, CDR2 SNEGSKA, per germline (reference sequence). The CDR3 is 14 residues long. The junction had 4 bases not matched to a gene; V was cut back by 1 base and J by 4 bases. The DNA of the CDR3 is TGCAGTGCTAGAGCCAGGACAGGGGTAGAGACCCAGTACTTC. Translated: CSARARTGVETQYF.

The V gene is TRBV12-3 or TRBV12-4, the J gene TRBJ1-5; the D gene is possibly TRBD1 (6 bases). V was cut by 7 bases and J by 4 bases, with 14 bases left in between. This CDR3 has 14 residues. As DNA, the CDR3 is TGTGCCAGCAAAGCTGGGGGCGGTAATCAGCCCCAGCATTTT. Its translation is CASKAGGGNQPQHF.

This clonotype was seen repeatedly, ten times or more. The chain links TRBV5-1 to TRBJ2-3; tentative D call: TRBD2 (6 bases). This CDR3 has 16 residues. The germline CDR1 and CDR2 sequences are SGHRS and YFSETQ. Trimming pared 4 bases from V and 0 bases from J, leaving 15 bases between. The CDR3 here is CASSPGRELSTDTQYF. CDR3 sequence (DNA): TGCGCCAGCAGCCCCGGACGGGAGTTGAGCACAGATACGCAGTATTTT.

This clonotype was detected many times. V gene TRBV27 combines with J gene TRBJ2-5, with D possibly being TRBD1 (5 bases). Trimming pared 5 bases from V and 1 base from J, leaving 20 bases between. This CDR3 is 17 amino acids long. Germline-derived CDR1 and CDR2 are MNHEY and SMNVEV (reference sequence). The CDR3, as DNA: TGTGCCAGCAGTCCGAAAGCCGACAGTAAGTCCCAAGAGACCCAGTACTTC. This sequence encodes CASSPKADSKSQETQYF.

V usage is TRBV28 and J usage is TRBJ1-2, with D unresolved. From germline, CDR1 is MDHEN and CDR2 SYDVKM. The CDR3 spans 11 residues. Trimming stripped 4 bases from V and 4 bases from J, with 4 bases between. The CDR3 sequence is CASSSSYGYTF. The CDR3 DNA reads TGTGCCAGCAGTTCCTCCTATGGCTACACCTTC.

This clonotype was counted many times. The rearrangement uses TRBV11-3 and TRBJ2-1; 7 nucleotides match TRBD2. V lost 7 bases, J lost 1 base, and 7 bases stayed unmatched. This CDR3 region has 15 residues. CDR1 is SGHNT and CDR2 is YENEEA in the germline V gene. CDR3 in DNA: TGTGCCAGCATCCTTAGCGGGCCTTCCTACAATGAGCAGTTCTTC. Translation gives CASILSGPSYNEQFF. Full variable domain (outside the CDR3, taken from reference TRBV11-3 and TRBJ2-1): EAGVVQSPRYKIIEKKQPVAFWCNPISGHNTLYWYLQNLGQGPELLIRYENEEAVDDSQLPKDRFSAERLKGVDSTLKIQPAELGDSAVYLCASILSGPSYNEQFFGPGTRLTVL.

This clonotype turned up a few times. V usage is TRBV6-1 and J usage is TRBJ2-7; 9 bases fit TRBD1. Germline CDR1 MNHNS, CDR2 SASEGT. After removal of 6 bases from V and 5 bases from J, the junction contained 8 bases not matched to a gene. The CDR3 sequence is 14 residues long. In nucleotides, the CDR3 is TGTGCCAGCAGCCCACAGGGGGCAACGAACGAGCAGTACTTC. Its translation is CASSPQGATNEQYF.

J is TRBJ2-7 and V is TRBV4-1, with TRBD2 as a possible D gene (6 bases). The CDR3 sequence is 13 residues long. The germline gives CDR1 MGHRA, CDR2 YSYEKL. V lost 0 bases and J lost 4, with 7 bases in between. The CDR3 sequence is CASSQETSYEQYF. The DNA of the CDR3 is TGCGCCAGCAGCCAAGAGACTAGTTACGAGCAGTACTTC.

V usage is TRBV20-1 and J usage is TRBJ2-7, with D possibly TRBD1 on 6 matching bases. The germline V gene encodes CDR1 DFQATT and CDR2 SNEGSKA (reference sequence). The CDR3 runs 13 residues. Trimming removed 6 bases at V and 2 bases at J, with 14 bases between. The CDR3 bases are TGCAGTGCGAGGTCTAACAGGGCCTACGAGCAGTACTTC. Protein: CSARSNRAYEQYF.

This clonotype was seen a few times. The genes are TRBV27 and TRBJ2-7; D gene ambiguous. The ends were cut back, 3 bases at V and 5 bases at J, with 14 bases in the middle. Per the germline V gene, CDR1 is MNHEY and CDR2 is SMNVEV (reference sequence). There are 14 residues in the CDR3. The CDR3 DNA sequence: TGTGCCAGCAGTTTCAAGCCTCTAGGGAACGAGCAGTACTTC. Translated, it gives CASSFKPLGNEQYF.

This clonotype was recorded many times. The J gene is TRBJ2-7, the V gene TRBV7-2, with D perhaps matching TRBD1 (6 bases). The CDR3 runs 14 residues. The V and J ends lost 0 bases and 12 bases respectively, with 18 bases between them. Germline V gene data show CDR1 as SGHTA and CDR2 as FQGNSA. Here the CDR3 DNA reads TGTGCCAGCAGCTTAGCCCGGGACACAACCCCTCCGTACTTC. It is translated as CASSLARDTTPPYF.

There are many counts of this clonotype. This chain joins TRBV5-4 and TRBJ2-7, with D perhaps assigned TRBD1 or TRBD2 (5 bases each). Germline CDR1 and CDR2: SGHNT and YYREEE (reference sequence). V lost 4 bases to trimming and J lost 5 bases, with 16 bases between them. CDR3 length equals 14 residues. The chain's CDR3 is CASSHGNPDNEQYF. The CDR3 DNA reads as TGTGCCAGCAGCCACGGGAATCCGGACAACGAGCAGTACTTC.